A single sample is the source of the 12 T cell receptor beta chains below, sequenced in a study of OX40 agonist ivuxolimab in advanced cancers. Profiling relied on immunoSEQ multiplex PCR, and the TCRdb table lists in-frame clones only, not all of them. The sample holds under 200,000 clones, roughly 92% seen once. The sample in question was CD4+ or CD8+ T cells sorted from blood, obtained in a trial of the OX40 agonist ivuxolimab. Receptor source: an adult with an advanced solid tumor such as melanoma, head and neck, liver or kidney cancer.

CDR3 DNA: TGTGCCAGCAGCAAAGACGGGAGCGGGTTCGCCTACAATGAGCAGTTCTTC. Translation: CASSKDGSGFAYNEQFF. The chain uses TRBV21-1 and TRBJ2-1; the DNA was not used to check the table's D call, TRBD2. TRBV21-1 is designated a pseudogene. The CDR3 loop spans 17 amino acids.

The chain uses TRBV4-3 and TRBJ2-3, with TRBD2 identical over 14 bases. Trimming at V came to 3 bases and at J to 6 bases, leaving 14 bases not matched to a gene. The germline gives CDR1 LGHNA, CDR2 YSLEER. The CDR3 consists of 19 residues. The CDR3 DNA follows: TGCGCCAGCAGCCACTTAGGGGCCGGGACTAGCGGGAGAATGGATACGCAGTATTTT. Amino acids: CASSHLGAGTSGRMDTQYF.

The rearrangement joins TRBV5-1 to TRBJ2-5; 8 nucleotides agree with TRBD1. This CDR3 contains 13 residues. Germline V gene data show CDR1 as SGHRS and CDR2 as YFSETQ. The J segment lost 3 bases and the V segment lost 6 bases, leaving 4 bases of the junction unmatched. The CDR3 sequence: CASTGQEKETQYF. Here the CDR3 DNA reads TGCGCCAGCACGGGACAGGAGAAAGAGACCCAGTACTTC.

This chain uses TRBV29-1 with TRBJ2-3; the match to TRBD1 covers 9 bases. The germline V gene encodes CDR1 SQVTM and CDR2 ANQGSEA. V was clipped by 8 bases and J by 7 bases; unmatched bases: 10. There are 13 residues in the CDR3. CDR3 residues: CSSWDREKNTQYF. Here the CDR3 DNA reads TGCAGCTCGTGGGACAGGGAGAAAAATACGCAGTATTTT.

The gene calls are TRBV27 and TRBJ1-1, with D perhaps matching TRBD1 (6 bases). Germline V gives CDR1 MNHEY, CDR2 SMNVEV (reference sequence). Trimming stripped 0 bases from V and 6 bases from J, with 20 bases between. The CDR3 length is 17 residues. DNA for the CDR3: TGTGCCAGCAGTTTATCGCTTAGGACAGCGGGAGGGTCTGAAGCTTTCTTT. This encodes CASSLSLRTAGGSEAFF.

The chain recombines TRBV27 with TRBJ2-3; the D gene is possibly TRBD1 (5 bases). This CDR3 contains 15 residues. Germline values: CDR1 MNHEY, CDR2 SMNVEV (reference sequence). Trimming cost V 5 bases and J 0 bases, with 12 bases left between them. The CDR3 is CASSPQGLSTDTQYF. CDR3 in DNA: TGTGCCAGCAGTCCGCAGGGCTTGAGCACAGATACGCAGTATTTT.

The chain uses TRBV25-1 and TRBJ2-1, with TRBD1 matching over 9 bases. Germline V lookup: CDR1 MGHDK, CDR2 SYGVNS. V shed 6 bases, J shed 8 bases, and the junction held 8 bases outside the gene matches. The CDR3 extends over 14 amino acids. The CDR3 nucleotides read TGTGCCAGCAGACAGGACAGGGGTTCGCATGAGCAGTTCTTC. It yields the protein CASRQDRGSHEQFF.

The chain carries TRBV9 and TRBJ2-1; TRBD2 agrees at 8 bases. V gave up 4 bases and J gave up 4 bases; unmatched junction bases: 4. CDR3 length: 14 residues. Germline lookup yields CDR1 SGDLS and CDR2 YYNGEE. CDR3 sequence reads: CASSPSGSYNEQFF. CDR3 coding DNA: TGTGCCAGCAGCCCCAGCGGGAGTTACAATGAGCAGTTCTTC.

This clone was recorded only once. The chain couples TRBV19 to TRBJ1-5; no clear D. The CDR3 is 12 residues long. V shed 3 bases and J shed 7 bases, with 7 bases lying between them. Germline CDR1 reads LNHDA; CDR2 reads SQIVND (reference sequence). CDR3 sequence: CASSIREQPQHF. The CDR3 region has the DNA TGTGCCAGTAGTATTAGAGAACAGCCCCAGCATTTT. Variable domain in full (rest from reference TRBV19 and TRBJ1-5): DGGITQSPKYLFRKEGQNVTLSCEQNLNHDAMYWYRQDPGQGLRLIYYSQIVNDFQKGDIAEGYSVSREKKESFPLTVTSAQKNPTAFYLCASSIREQPQHFGDGTRLSIL.

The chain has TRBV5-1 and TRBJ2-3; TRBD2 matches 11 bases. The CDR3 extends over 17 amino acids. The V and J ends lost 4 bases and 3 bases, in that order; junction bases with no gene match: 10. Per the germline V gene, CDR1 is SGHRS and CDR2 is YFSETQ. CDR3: CASSPGTSGLETDTQYF. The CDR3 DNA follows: TGCGCCAGCAGCCCGGGGACTAGCGGACTTGAGACAGATACGCAGTATTTT.

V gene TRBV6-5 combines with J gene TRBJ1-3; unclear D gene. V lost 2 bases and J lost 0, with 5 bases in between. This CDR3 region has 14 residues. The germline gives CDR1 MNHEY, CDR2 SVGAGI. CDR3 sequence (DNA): TGTGCCAGCAGTTACCTGAGCTCTGGAAACACCATATATTTT. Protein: CASSYLSSGNTIYF.

The DNA of the CDR3 is TGTGCCAGCAGCCAAGTCCCCTCGGGACCTGGCAATCAGCCCCAGCATTTT. The encoded protein is CASSQVPSGPGNQPQHF. V and J are TRBV7-8 and TRBJ1-5; possible D gene TRBD1, 5 bases. The CDR3 has 17 residues. The germline gives CDR1 SGHVS, CDR2 FQNEAQ. V was pared by 5 bases and J by 2 bases, with 19 bases between.